Listed below are T cell receptor beta chains from one sample, sequenced in a study of response to subunit inactivated influenza vaccine. Each CDR3 protein gets one entry after TCRdb re-called the RT-PCR reads with MiXCR. The data show 450,000 to 500,000 distinct CDR3 sequences, about a tenth seen once. The sample consisted of PBMCs from blood, taken roughly 46 days after vaccination. The origin of the receptors is a man between 45 and 60 years old who received an inactivated influenza vaccine. The CDR3 runs from the conserved cysteine through the conserved F or W. Part of the rows lack a size; the others show once, few, many or a class for expanded clones.

v_call clone_size cdr3_aa
TRBV4-3 NA CASKKTVLLDEQFF
TRBV7-2 many CASSLQVHNEQFF
TRBV20-1 NA CSARKDPENTEAFF
TRBV15 NA CATSRDLSAGGQGEQFF
TRBV12-3/TRBV12-4 few CASSWGGGRNSPLHF
TRBV4-3 many CASSQGRLVRNGELFF
TRBV9 NA CASSAGQGEHEQYF
TRBV7-2 NA CASSPRRGVGTEAFF
TRBV4-3 many CASSPTGVGQPQHF
TRBV4-1 many CASSQVDRVTYNEQFF
TRBV20-1 NA CSATIAGGRNEQFF
TRBV19 NA CASRLTGYNEQFF
TRBV12-3/TRBV12-4 NA CASSRYGELFF
TRBV4-3 NA CASIHLRNEQFF
TRBV5-1 few CASRRDSGTDTQYF
TRBV12-3/TRBV12-4 few CASRGQDSYEQYF
TRBV7-6 few CASSHLGGSLNEKLFF
TRBV11-2 NA CASRGVSERGEYSCNEQFF
TRBV5-6 many CASSVGTSGTQFF
TRBV5-1 NA CASRSPGQGLQETQYF
TRBV29-1 few CSVEGGTYNEQFF
TRBV19 few CASSMQGFNEQFF
TRBV13 NA CASSLTSGSPPTQETQYF
TRBV28 few CASSFRDRFTAEQYF
TRBV20-1 NA CSARLAGARDTQYF
TRBV7-2 few CASSTNPGVLWEQYF
TRBV6-2/TRBV6-3 NA CASSYSRGLAGGLQETQYF
TRBV5-1 few CASSAIGGPETQYF
TRBV11-2 once CASSLDAGAGGRVTQYF
TRBV7-9 few CASSFLATEAFF
TRBV7-8 few CASSWPDRVSDNEQFF
TRBV6-1 NA CASSRASGNSYNEQFF
TRBV20-1 few CSAGDPAPAKNIQYF
TRBV5-1 many CASSPGTGGFYEQYF
TRBV20-1 many CSAPNYRGNGELFF
TRBV11-2 many CASSLGLQEGTQYF
TRBV20-1 many CSASRATGTYEQYF
TRBV20-1 many CSASAASGGPWDTQYF
TRBV12-3/TRBV12-4 few CASRADRGLYSGANVLTF
TRBV6-1 NA CASTGQDARAGGYNEQFF
TRBV19 NA CASTTNYPGANVLTF
TRBV7-9 few CASSSQAGSYEQYF
TRBV7-2 many CASSLATGANQPQHF
TRBV20-1 once CSASKGALTGELFF
TRBV6-2/TRBV6-3 few CASNPATGRRETQYF